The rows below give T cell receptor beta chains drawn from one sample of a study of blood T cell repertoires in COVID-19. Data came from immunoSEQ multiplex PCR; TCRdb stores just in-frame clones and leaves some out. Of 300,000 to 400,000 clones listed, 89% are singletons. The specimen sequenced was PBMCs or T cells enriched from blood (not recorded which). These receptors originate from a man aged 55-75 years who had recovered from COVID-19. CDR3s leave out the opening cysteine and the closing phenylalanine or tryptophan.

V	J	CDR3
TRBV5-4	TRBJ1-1	ASSLEAGRTEAF
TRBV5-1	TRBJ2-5	ASSFNTGGAETQY
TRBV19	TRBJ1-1	ASTPSRAEAF
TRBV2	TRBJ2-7	ASSALAGATYEQY
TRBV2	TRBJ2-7	ASSRDRAYEQY
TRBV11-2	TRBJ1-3	ASSLGLGTLISGNTIY
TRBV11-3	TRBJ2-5	ASSLGLGLAGETQY
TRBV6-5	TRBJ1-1	ASRTTLVGAF
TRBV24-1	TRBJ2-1	ATRYRPNEQF
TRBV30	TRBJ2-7	ASTGGTSYEQY
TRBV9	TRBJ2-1	ASSPRVLSYNEQF
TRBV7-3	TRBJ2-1	ASSTDNYNEQF
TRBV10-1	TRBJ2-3	ASSESGTGEDTQY
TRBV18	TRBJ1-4	ASSSNPGQGNEKLF
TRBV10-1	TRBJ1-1	ASSGRQGGTEAF
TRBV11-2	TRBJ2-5	ASSQRQETQY
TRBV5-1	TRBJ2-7	ASSLDLTGGDEQY